The rows below give T cell receptor beta chains drawn from one sample of a study of T cell changes during pregnancy in multiple sclerosis. Sequencing used immunoSEQ multiplex PCR; TCRdb keeps in-frame clones, though not all of them. The top ten hold approximately 4.2% of the sample, which has about 46,000 clones, around 93% seen once. The sample consisted of CD8+ T cells from peripheral blood mononuclear cells, taken in the first trimester of pregnancy. The receptors derive from a female donor with multiple sclerosis, enrolled in a pregnancy study. Each CDR3 is given with its conserved first and last residue. Fields, in order: clone size, J gene, D gene, V gene, CDR3 DNA, CDR3 protein. D genes are given only for firm matches. Some rows have no size entry. The others give once, few or many, or a class for an expanded clone.

>.|TRBJ1-1|TRBD1|TRBV27
TGTGCCAGCAGTAAAAGACAGGGGCACACTGAAGCTTTCTTT
CASSKRQGHTEAFF
>.|TRBJ2-5|.|TRBV7-9
TGTGCCAGCGTGGGGGGAGAGACCCAGTACTTC
CASVGGETQYF
>.|TRBJ2-2|TRBD2|TRBV9
TGTGCCAGCAGTACCGACAGACCCACTAGCGGGAGGGCCGCCGGGGAGCTGTTTTTT
CASSTDRPTSGRAAGELFF
>.|TRBJ2-7|TRBD2|TRBV7-8
TGTGCCAGCAGCTTGACTAGCGGAGGGGTAGGTTACGAGCAGTACTTC
CASSLTSGGVGYEQYF
>.|TRBJ1-3|.|TRBV19
TGTGCCAGTAGTATCAGGGGTTTTCAATACTCTGGAAACACCATATATTTT
CASSIRGFQYSGNTIYF
>.|TRBJ2-3|.|TRBV19
TGTGCCAGTAGTATACGTGACGGGGATAACACAGATACGCAGTATTTT
CASSIRDGDNTDTQYF
>.|TRBJ2-2|TRBD2|TRBV27
TGTGCCAGCGCGGGACTAGCGGGAAATTGGAACACCGGGGAGCTGTTTTTT
CASAGLAGNWNTGELFF
>.|TRBJ1-6|TRBD1|TRBV4-3
TGCGCCAGCAGCCAAGATTCAGGATTAAGGGGGCTTTCACCCCTCCACTTT
CASSQDSGLRGLSPLHF
>.|TRBJ1-6|.|TRBV5-5
TGTGCCAGCAGCTTGGGTAGCTCCTATAATTCACCCCTCCACTTT
CASSLGSSYNSPLHF
>.|TRBJ2-7|.|TRBV11-2
TGTGCCAGCAGCTTATCAGCGGAGGGGTACGAGCAGTACTTC
CASSLSAEGYEQYF
>.|TRBJ2-1|TRBD2|TRBV6-4
TGTGCCAGCAGTGATTCGCGGGGGGCCAATGAGCAGTTCTTC
CASSDSRGANEQFF
>.|TRBJ1-5|TRBD1|TRBV7-9
TGTGCCAGCAGCCCGACAGGGGATCAGCCCCAGCATTTT
CASSPTGDQPQHF
>once|TRBJ2-3|TRBD2|TRBV2
TGTGCCAGCAGTCCGGCTAGCGGGGCCGCAGAAAGCACAGATACGCAGTATTTT
CASSPASGAAESTDTQYF
>.|TRBJ1-1|.|TRBV4-1
TGCGCCAGCTCCCCGGGTTTAGATGGGGCGAGGACTGAAGCTTTCTTT
CASSPGLDGARTEAFF
>.|TRBJ2-7|TRBD1|TRBV7-9
TGTGCCACCGAGAAACAGGGGGGCTCCTACGAGCAGTACTTC
CATEKQGGSYEQYF
>.|TRBJ2-7|.|TRBV5-1
TGCGCCAGCAGCTTATTAAACTACGAGCAGTACTTC
CASSLLNYEQYF
>.|TRBJ2-5|.|TRBV11-2
TGTGCCAGCAGCTCTCTCGAGACCCAGTACTTC
CASSSLETQYF
>.|TRBJ1-5|TRBD1|TRBV18
TGTGCCAGCTCACCGAGGGACAGGGGGAACAATCAGCCCCAGCATTTT
CASSPRDRGNNQPQHF
>once|TRBJ2-2|TRBD1|TRBV4-3
TGCGCCAGCAGCCAAGCCCCAACAGGGGGCTCGAACACCGGGGAGCTGTTTTTT
CASSQAPTGGSNTGELFF
>.|TRBJ2-7|TRBD1|TRBV27
TGTGCCAGCGGACCAGGGGGCGAGCAGTACTTC
CASGPGGEQYF
>.|TRBJ2-7|TRBD1|TRBV7-9
TGTGCCAGCAGCAACCGGGACAGGTTCTACGAGCAGTACTTC
CASSNRDRFYEQYF
>.|TRBJ2-1|TRBD2|TRBV28
TGTGCCAGCACCGCGGGGGATGGGTCGACCTACAATGAGCAGTTCTTC
CASTAGDGSTYNEQFF
>.|TRBJ2-2|TRBD1|TRBV27
TGTGCCAGCAGTTTAGTCGGGACAGGCGGGGAGCTGTTTTTT
CASSLVGTGGELFF
>.|TRBJ1-4|.|TRBV18
TGTGCCAGCTCACCCGGGATTGCAACTAATGAAAAACTGTTTTTT
CASSPGIATNEKLFF
>.|TRBJ2-3|.|TRBV2
TGTGCCAGCCTGGACATTTCGGTCCCAGATACGCAGTATTTT
CASLDISVPDTQYF
>.|TRBJ1-3|.|TRBV13
TGTGCCAGCAGCTTAGGCCTCACAGGTCACGTCTCTGGAAACACCATATATTTT
CASSLGLTGHVSGNTIYF
>.|TRBJ2-5|TRBD1|TRBV6-5
TGTGCCAGCAGTCCGGGACAGGCGATTCAAGAGACCCAGTACTTC
CASSPGQAIQETQYF
>.|TRBJ2-5|TRBD2|TRBV27
TGTGCCAGCAGACTAGCGGCCCAAGAGACCCAGTACTTC
CASRLAAQETQYF
>.|TRBJ2-2|TRBD2|TRBV28
TGTGCCAGCCTACCTGGACTAGCGCATACCGGGGAGCTGTTTTTT
CASLPGLAHTGELFF
>.|TRBJ2-5|.|TRBV6-1
TGTGCCAGCAGTGAAGATCCGGGGAAAGAGACCCAGTACTTC
CASSEDPGKETQYF
>.|TRBJ2-1|.|TRBV15
TGTGCCACCAGCGATAAACTTGATTACAATGAGCAGTTCTTC
CATSDKLDYNEQFF
>.|TRBJ2-1|TRBD1|TRBV6-5
TGTGCCAGCAGCCTTGGACAGGGACTCTACAATGAGCAGTTCTTC
CASSLGQGLYNEQFF
>.|TRBJ2-5|.|TRBV7-9
TGTGCCAGCAGCCGGGAGACCCAGTACTTC
CASSRETQYF
>.|TRBJ2-1|TRBD2|TRBV5-4
TGTGCCAGCAGCTCGGGACTAGCGAGCTCCTACAATGAGCAGTTCTTC
CASSSGLASSYNEQFF
>.|TRBJ1-5|.|TRBV4-3
TGCGCCAGCAGCCTATTTTGGGTGAGGAGCAATCAGCCCCAGCATTTT
CASSLFWVRSNQPQHF
>.|TRBJ2-3|TRBD2|TRBV5-8
TGTGCCAGCACGGGAGGGGGATTCACAGATACGCAGTATTTT
CASTGGGFTDTQYF